This T cell receptor (beta chain) originates from a study of T-cell reconstitution after alpha-beta-depleted transplantation in children. This clonotype was observed a few times. An end of the junction does not agree with germline; a read error may underlie this. Germline CDR1 is ENHRY and CDR2 is SYGVKD. This CDR3 comprises 17 residues. Molecular barcoding with unique molecular identifiers was used for the TCRbeta library. TCRdb re-called the PCR reads with MiXCR, one entry per CDR3 protein. The sample has about 230,000 distinct CDR3 sequences; roughly 9% are singletons. The specimen comprised PBMCs from the stem cell graft donor, sampled from the stem cell graft. The rearrangement joins TRBV10-3 to TRBJ2-3, with D possibly being TRBD2 (6 bases). The clonotype was recovered from a human donor who donated a stem cell graft to a child with acute lymphoblastic leukemia. The CDR3 DNA reads TGTGCCAGCAGTGGTCGACTTCTACTGGGGGGAGTTGATACGCAGTATTTT. Translation gives CASSGRLLLGGVDTQYF.